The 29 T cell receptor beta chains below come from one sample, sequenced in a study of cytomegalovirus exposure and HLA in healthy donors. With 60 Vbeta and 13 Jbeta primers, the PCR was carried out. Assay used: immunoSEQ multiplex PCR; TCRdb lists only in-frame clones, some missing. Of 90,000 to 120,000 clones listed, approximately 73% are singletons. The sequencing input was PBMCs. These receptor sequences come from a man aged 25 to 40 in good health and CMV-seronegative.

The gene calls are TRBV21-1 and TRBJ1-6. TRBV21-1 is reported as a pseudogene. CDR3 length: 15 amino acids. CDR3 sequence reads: CASKPGDLPPSPLHF. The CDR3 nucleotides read TGTGCCAGCAAGCCGGGAGACTTACCACCTTCACCCCTCCACTTT.

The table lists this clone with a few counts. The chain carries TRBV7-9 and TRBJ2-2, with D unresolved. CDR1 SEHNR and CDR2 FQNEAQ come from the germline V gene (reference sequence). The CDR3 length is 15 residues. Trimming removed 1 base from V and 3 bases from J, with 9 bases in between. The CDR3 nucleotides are TGTGCCAGCAGCTTAGATGCGTCCCACACCGGGGAGCTGTTTTTT. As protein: CASSLDASHTGELFF.

In DNA, the CDR3 is TGTGCCAGTAGTACCGCGGACAGGGGTCCCGCCGAGCAGTACTTC. Amino acids: CASSTADRGPAEQYF. The chain recombines TRBV19 with TRBJ2-7; 9 bases are a match to TRBD1. This CDR3 has 15 amino acids. Germline V gene data show CDR1 as LNHDA and CDR2 as SQIVND (reference sequence). V was pared by 4 bases and J by 6 bases, with 10 bases of the junction left unmatched.

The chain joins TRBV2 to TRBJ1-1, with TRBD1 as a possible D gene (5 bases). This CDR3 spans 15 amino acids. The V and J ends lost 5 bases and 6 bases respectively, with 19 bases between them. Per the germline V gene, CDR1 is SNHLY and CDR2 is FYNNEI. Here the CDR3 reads CASSPTPQDKAEAFF. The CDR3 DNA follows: TGTGCCAGCAGTCCGACGCCCCAGGACAAGGCTGAAGCTTTCTTT. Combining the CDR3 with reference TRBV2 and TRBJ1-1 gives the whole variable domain EPEVTQTPSHQVTQMGQEVILRCVPISNHLYFYWYRQILGQKVEFLVSFYNNEISEKSEIFDDQFSVERPDGSNFTLKIRSTKLEDSAMYFCASSPTPQDKAEAFFGQGTRLTVV.

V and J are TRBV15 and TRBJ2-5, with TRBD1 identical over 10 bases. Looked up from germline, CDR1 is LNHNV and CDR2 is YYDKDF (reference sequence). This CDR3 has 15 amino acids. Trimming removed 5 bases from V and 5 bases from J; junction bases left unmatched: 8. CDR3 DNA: TGTGCCACCAGCGGGGTGAGGGGACAGGGGGAGACCCAGTACTTC. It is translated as CATSGVRGQGETQYF.

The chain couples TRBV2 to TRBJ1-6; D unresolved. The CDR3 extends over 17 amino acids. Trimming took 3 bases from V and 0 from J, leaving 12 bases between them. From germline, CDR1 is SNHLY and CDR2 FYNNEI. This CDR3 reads CASSDPIGSSYNSPLHF. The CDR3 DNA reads TGTGCCAGCAGTGACCCGATAGGGAGCTCCTATAATTCACCCCTCCACTTT.

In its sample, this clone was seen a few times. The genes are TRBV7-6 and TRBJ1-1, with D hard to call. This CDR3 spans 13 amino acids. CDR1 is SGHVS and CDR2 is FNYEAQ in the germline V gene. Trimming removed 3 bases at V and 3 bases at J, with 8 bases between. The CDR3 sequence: CASSFGEDTEAFF. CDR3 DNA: TGTGCCAGCAGCTTTGGGGAGGACACTGAAGCTTTCTTT.

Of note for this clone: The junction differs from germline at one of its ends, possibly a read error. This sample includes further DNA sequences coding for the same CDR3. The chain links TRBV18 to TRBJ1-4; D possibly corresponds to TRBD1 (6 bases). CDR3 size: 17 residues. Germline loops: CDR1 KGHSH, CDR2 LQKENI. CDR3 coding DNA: TGTGCCAGCTCCCCGGGCCTTTTGACAGGACGTAATGAGAAACTGTTTTTT. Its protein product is CASSPGLLTGRNEKLFF.

The chain's CDR3 is CASSFPGQFYEQYF. CDR3 sequence (DNA): TGTGCCAGCAGTTTCCCCGGACAGTTCTACGAGCAGTACTTC. This chain uses TRBV28 with TRBJ2-7; perhaps TRBD1 as D (6 bases). This CDR3 has 14 amino acids. The germline CDR1 and CDR2 sequences are MDHEN and SYDVKM. Trimming took 3 bases from V and 3 from J, leaving 12 bases between them.

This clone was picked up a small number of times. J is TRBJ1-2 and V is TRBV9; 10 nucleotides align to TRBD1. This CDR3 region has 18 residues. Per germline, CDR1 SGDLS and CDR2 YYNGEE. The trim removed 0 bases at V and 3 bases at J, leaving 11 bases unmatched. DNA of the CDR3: TGTGCCAGCAGCGTAGGATCATTAGGACAGGGGGGCGACTATGGCTACACCTTC. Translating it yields CASSVGSLGQGGDYGYTF. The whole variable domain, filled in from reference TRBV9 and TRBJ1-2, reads DSGVTQTPKHLITATGQRVTLRCSPRSGDLSVYWYQQSLDQGLQFLIQYYNGEERAKGNILERFSAQQFPDLHSELNLSSLELGDSALYFCASSVGSLGQGGDYGYTFGSGTRLTVV.

The CDR3 DNA sequence: TGTGCCAGCAGCTCTGGACTAGCGGAGTCCTACAATGAGCAGTTCTTC. Its protein is CASSSGLAESYNEQFF. The chain combines TRBV5-6 with TRBJ2-1; TRBD2 aligns across 10 bases. The ends lost 3 bases at V and 1 base at J; junction bases unmatched: 4. CDR3 length: 16 residues. Looked up from germline, CDR1 is SGHDT and CDR2 is YYEEEE.

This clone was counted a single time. The CDR3 DNA sequence: TGTGCCAGCAGCTTAGATTATCTGCGGGGGGAGAGCTATGGCTACACCTTC. Protein: CASSLDYLRGESYGYTF. This rearrangement joins TRBV11-2 to TRBJ1-2, with a tentative D call TRBD1 (5 bases). Per the germline V gene, CDR1 is SGHAT and CDR2 is FQNNGV. V lost 0 bases and J lost 4, with 18 bases in between. The CDR3 sequence is 17 residues long.

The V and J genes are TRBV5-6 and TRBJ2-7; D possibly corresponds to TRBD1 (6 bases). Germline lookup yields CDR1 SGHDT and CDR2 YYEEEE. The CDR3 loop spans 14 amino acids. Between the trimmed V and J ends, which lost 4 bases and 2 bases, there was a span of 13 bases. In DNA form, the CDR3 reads TGTGCCAGCAGCCTGGACAGCCGAACCTACGAGCAGTACTTC. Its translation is CASSLDSRTYEQYF.

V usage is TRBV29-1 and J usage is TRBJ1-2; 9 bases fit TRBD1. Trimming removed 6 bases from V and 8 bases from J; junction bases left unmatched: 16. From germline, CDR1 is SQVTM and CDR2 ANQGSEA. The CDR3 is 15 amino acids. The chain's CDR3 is CSVTWTGASIEGYTF. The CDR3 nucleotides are TGCAGCGTCACCTGGACAGGGGCGAGTATAGAGGGCTACACCTTC.

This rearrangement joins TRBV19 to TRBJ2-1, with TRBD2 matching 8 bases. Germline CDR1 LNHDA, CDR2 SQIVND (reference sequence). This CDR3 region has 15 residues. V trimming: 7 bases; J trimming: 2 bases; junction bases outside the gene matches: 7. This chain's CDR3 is CASTPFGGAYNEQFF. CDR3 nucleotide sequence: TGTGCCAGTACCCCCTTCGGGGGGGCCTACAATGAGCAGTTCTTC.

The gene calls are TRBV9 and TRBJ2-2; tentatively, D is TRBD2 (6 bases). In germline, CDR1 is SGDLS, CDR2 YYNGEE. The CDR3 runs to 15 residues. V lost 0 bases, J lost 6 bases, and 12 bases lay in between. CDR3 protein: CASSVDQGGAGELFF. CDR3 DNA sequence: TGTGCCAGCAGCGTAGATCAGGGAGGTGCCGGGGAGCTGTTTTTT.

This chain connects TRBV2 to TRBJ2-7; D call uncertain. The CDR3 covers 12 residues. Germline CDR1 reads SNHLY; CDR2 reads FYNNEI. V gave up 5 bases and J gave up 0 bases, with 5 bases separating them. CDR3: CASSPGSYEQYF. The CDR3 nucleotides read TGTGCCAGCAGTCCGGGCTCCTACGAGCAGTACTTC.

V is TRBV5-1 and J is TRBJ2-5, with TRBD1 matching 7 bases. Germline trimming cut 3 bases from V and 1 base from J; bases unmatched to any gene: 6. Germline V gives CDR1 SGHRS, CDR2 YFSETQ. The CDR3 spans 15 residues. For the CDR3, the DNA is TGCGCCAGCAGCTCCCAGACAGGGCCCCAAGAGACCCAGTACTTC. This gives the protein CASSSQTGPQETQYF.

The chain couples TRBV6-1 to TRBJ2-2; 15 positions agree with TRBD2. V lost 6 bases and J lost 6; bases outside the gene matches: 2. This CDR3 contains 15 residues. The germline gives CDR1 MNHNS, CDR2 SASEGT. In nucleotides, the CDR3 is TGTGCCAGCAGCGGACTAGCGGGGGGGGCCGGGGAGCTGTTTTTT. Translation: CASSGLAGGAGELFF.

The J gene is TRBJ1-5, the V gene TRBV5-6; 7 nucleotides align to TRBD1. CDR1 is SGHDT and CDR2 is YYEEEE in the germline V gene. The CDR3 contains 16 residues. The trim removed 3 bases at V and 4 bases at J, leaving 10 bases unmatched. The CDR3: CASSYWTGQRNQPQHF. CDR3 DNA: TGTGCCAGCAGCTATTGGACAGGCCAACGGAATCAGCCCCAGCATTTT.

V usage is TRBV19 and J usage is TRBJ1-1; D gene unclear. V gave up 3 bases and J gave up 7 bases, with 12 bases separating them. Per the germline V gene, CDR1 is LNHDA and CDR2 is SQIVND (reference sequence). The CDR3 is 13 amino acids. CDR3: CASSMAATFEAFF. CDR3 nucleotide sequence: TGTGCCAGTAGTATGGCCGCGACATTTGAAGCTTTCTTT.

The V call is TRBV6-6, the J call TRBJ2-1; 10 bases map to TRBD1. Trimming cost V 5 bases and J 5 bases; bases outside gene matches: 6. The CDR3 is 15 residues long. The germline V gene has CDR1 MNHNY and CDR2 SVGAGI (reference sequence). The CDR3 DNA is TGTGCCAGCAGTATACCCGGACAGGGGGACAATGAGCAGTTCTTC. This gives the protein CASSIPGQGDNEQFF.

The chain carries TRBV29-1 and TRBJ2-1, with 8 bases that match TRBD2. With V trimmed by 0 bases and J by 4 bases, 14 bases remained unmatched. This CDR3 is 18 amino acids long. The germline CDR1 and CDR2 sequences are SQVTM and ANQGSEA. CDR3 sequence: CSVEDPVNGREVYNEQFF. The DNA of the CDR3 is TGCAGCGTTGAAGACCCCGTGAATGGGCGGGAGGTTTACAATGAGCAGTTCTTC.

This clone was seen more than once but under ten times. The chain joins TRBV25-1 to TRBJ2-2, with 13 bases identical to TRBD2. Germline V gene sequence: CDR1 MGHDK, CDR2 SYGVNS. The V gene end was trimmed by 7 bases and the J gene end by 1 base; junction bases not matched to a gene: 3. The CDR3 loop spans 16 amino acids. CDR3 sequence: CASKRTSGRNTGELFF. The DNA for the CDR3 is TGTGCCAGCAAGAGGACTAGCGGGAGGAACACCGGGGAGCTGTTTTTT.

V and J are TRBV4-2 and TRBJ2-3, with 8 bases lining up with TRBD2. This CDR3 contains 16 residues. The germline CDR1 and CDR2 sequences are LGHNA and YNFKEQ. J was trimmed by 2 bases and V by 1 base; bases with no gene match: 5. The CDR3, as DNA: TGTGCCAGCAGCCAAGGTGGCGGGGGGCTCACAGATACGCAGTATTTT. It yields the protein CASSQGGGGLTDTQYF.

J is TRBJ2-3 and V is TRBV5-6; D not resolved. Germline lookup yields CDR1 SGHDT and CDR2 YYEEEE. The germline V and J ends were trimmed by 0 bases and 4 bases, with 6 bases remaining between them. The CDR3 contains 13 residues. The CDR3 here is CASSLAGSDTQYF. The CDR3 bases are TGTGCCAGCAGCTTGGCCGGGTCAGATACGCAGTATTTT.

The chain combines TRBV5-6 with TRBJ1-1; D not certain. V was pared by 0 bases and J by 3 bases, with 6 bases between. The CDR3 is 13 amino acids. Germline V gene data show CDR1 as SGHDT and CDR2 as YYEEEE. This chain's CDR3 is CASSLEADTEAFF. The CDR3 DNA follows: TGTGCCAGCAGCTTGGAGGCGGACACTGAAGCTTTCTTT.

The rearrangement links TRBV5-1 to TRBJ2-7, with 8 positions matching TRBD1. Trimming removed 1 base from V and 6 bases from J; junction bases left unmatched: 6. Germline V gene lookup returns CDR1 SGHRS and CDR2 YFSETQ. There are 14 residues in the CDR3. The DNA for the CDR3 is TGCGCCAGCAGCTTGAACAGGGGGGTTTTCGAGCAGTACTTC. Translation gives CASSLNRGVFEQYF. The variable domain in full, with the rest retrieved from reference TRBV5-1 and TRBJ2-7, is KAGVTQTPRYLIKTRGQQVTLSCSPISGHRSVSWYQQTPGQGLQFLFEYFSETQRNKGNFPGRFSGRQFSNSRSEMNVSTLELGDSALYLCASSLNRGVFEQYFGPGTRLTVT.

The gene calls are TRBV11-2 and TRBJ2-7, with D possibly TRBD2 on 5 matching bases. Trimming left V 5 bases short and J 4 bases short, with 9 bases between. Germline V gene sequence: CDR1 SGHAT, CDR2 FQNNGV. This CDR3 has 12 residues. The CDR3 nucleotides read TGTGCCAGCAGCCCTACGGGGTACGAGCAGTACTTC. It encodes CASSPTGYEQYF.